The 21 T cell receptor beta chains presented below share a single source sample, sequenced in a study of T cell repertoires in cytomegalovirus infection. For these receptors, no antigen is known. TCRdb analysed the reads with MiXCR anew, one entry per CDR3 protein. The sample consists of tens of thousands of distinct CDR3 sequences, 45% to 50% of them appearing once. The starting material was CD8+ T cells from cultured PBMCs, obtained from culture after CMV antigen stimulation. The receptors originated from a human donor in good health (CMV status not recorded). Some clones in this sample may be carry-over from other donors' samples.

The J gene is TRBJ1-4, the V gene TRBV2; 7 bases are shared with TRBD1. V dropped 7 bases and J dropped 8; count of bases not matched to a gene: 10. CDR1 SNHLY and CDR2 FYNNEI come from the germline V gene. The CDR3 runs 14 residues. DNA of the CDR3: TGTGCCAGCACCGGAAAAGGGGGCCGGGAAAAACTGTTTTTT. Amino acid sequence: CASTGKGGREKLFF.

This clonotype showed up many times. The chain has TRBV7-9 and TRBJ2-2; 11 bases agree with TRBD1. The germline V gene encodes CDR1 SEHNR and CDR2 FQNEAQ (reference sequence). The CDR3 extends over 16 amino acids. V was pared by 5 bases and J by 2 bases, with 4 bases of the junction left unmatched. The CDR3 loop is CASSPRTGGNTGELFF. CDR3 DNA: TGTGCCAGCAGCCCACGGACAGGGGGCAACACCGGGGAGCTGTTTTTT.

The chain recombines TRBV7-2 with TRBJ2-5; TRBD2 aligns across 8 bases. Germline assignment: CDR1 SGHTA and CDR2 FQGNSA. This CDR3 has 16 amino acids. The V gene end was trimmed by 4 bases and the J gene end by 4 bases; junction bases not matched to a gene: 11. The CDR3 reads CASSSLRRLAGETQYF. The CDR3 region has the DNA TGTGCCAGCAGCTCTCTAAGGAGGCTAGCGGGAGAGACCCAGTACTTC.

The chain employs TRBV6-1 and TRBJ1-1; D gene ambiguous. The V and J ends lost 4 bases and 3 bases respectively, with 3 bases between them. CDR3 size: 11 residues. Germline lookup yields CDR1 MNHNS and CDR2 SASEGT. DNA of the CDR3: TGTGCCAGCAGTGGGTACACTGAAGCTTTCTTT. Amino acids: CASSGYTEAFF.

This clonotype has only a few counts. Here the CDR3 DNA reads TGTGCCAGCGCTTTGACGAGCGATACGCAGTATTTT. Protein product: CASALTSDTQYF. V is TRBV7-3 and J is TRBJ2-3; D gene unclear. CDR3 length: 12 amino acids. V lost 8 bases and J 6 bases, leaving 12 bases between the germline ends. In germline, CDR1 is SGHTA, CDR2 FQGTGA.

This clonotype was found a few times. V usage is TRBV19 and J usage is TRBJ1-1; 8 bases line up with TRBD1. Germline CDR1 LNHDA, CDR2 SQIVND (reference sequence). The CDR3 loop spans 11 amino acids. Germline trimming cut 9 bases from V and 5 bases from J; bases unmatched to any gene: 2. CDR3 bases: TGTGCCAGCCGACAGGGGACTGAAGCTTTCTTT. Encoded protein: CASRQGTEAFF. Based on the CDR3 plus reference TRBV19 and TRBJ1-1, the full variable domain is DGGITQSPKYLFRKEGQNVTLSCEQNLNHDAMYWYRQDPGQGLRLIYYSQIVNDFQKGDIAEGYSVSREKKESFPLTVTSAQKNPTAFYLCASRQGTEAFFGQGTRLTVV.

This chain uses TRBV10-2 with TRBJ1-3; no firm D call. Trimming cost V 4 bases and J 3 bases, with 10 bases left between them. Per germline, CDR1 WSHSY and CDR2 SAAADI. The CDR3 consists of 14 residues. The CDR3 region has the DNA TGCGCCAGCAGTGGTCAGGAGGGTGGAAACACCATATATTTT. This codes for CASSGQEGGNTIYF.

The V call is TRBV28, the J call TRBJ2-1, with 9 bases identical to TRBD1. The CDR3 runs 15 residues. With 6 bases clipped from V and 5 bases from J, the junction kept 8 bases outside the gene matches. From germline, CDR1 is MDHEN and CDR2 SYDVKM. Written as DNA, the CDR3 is TGTGCCAGCAGGGTTGAACAGGGGGCCCACAATGAGCAGTTCTTC. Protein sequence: CASRVEQGAHNEQFF.

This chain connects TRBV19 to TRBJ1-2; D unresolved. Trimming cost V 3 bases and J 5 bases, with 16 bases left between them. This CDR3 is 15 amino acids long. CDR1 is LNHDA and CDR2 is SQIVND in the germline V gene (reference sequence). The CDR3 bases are TGTGCCAGTAGTATTAACCTTACCGGTCGGTATGGCTACACCTTC. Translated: CASSINLTGRYGYTF.

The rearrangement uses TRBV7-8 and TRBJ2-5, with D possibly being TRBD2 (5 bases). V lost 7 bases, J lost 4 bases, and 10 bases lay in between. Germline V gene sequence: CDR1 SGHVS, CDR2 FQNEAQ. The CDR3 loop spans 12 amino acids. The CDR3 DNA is TGTGCCAGCACCCCCGAGGGAGAGACCCAGTACTTC. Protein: CASTPEGETQYF.

The CDR3, as DNA: TGCGCCAGCAGTCAATCGATCTCCGGTACAGGGGGTTACCCGTCAAGCACAGATACGCAGTATTTT. It translates to CASSQSISGTGGYPSSTDTQYF. V and J are TRBV23-1 and TRBJ2-3; 8 nucleotides line up with TRBD1. TRBV23-1 is recorded as an ORF, its role being uncertain. The CDR3 loop spans 22 amino acids. After removal of 0 bases from V and 0 bases from J, the junction contained 20 bases not matched to a gene.

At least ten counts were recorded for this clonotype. For the CDR3, the DNA is TGTGCCAGCAGCTTAGAGGGGCAGGCGTCTTACGAGCAGTACTTC. Translating gives CASSLEGQASYEQYF. The chain has TRBV7-6 and TRBJ2-7; D perhaps matches TRBD1 (5 bases). Germline V gene data show CDR1 as SGHVS and CDR2 as FNYEAQ. Trimming left V 1 base short and J 4 bases short, with 14 bases between. The CDR3 is 15 amino acids.

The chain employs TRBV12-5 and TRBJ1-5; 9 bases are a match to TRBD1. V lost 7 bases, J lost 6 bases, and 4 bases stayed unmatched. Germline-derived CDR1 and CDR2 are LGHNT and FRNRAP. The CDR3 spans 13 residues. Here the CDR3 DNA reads TGTGCTAGTGCCTTGGACAGGGGTCAGCCCCAGCATTTT. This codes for CASALDRGQPQHF.

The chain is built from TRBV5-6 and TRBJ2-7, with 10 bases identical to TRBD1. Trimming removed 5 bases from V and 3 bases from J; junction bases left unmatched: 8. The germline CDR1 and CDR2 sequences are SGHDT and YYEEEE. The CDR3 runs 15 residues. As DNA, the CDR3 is TGTGCCAGCAGTTATCCTCGGGACAGGGGCTACGAGCAGTACTTC. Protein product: CASSYPRDRGYEQYF. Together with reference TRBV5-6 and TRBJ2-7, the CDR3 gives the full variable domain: DAGVTQSPTHLIKTRGQQVTLRCSPKSGHDTVSWYQQALGQGPQFIFQYYEEEERQRGNFPDRFSGHQFPNYSSELNVNALLLGDSALYLCASSYPRDRGYEQYFGPGTRLTVT.

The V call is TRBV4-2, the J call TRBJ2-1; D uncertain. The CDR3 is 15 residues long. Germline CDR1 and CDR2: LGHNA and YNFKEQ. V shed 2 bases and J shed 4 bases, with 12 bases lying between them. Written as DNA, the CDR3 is TGTGCCAGCAGCCAATCCTGGACGCAGTACAATGAGCAGTTCTTC. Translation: CASSQSWTQYNEQFF.

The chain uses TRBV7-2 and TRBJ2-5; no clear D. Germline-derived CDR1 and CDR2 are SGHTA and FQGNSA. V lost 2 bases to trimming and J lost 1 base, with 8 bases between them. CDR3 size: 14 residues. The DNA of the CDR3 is TGTGCCAGCAGCTTATCCGTGGGCCAAGAGACCCAGTACTTC. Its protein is CASSLSVGQETQYF.

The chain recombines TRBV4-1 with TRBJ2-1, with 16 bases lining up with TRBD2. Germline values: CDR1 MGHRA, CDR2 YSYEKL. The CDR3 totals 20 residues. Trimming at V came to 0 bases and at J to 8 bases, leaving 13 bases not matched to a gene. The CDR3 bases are TGCGCCAGCAGCCAAGATCGGGGACTAGCGGGAGGGCTAAGCGATTATGAGCAGTTCTTC. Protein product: CASSQDRGLAGGLSDYEQFF.

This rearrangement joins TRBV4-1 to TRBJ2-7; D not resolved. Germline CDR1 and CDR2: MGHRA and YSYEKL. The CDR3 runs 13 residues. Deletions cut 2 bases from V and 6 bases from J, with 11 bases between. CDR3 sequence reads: CASSQIKGREQYF. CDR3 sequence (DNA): TGCGCCAGCAGCCAAATTAAGGGTCGCGAGCAGTACTTC.

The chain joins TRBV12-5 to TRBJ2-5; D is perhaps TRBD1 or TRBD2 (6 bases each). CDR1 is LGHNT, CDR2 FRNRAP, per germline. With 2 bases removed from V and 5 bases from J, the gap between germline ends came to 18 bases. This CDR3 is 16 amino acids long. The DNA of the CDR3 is TGTGCTAGTGGTTTGAAACGGGTGGGGGGCTGGGAGACCCAGTACTTC. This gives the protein CASGLKRVGGWETQYF.

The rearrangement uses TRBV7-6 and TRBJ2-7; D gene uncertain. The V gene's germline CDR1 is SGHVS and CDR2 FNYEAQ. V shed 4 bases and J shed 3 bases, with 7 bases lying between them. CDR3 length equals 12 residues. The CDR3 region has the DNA TGTGCCAGCAGCTCCACAAACTACGAGCAGTACTTC. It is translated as CASSSTNYEQYF.

This CDR3 reads CASRSGGYEQYF. In DNA form, the CDR3 reads TGTGCCAGCAGGTCAGGGGGCTACGAGCAGTACTTC. The chain employs TRBV7-9 and TRBJ2-7; 7 bases line up with TRBD1. Germline V gives CDR1 SEHNR, CDR2 FQNEAQ (reference sequence). CDR3 length equals 12 residues. The trim removed 6 bases at V and 3 bases at J, leaving 2 bases unmatched.